The text below deals with one T cell receptor (beta chain). Per the germline V gene, CDR1 is SNHLY and CDR2 is FYNNEI. V dropped 1 base and J dropped 2 bases, with 7 bases sitting between them. This CDR3 is 14 amino acids long. This entry belongs to a study of control samples from healthy donors and cancer patients. Measured with immunoSEQ multiplex PCR; TCRdb has only the in-frame clones, and not every one. The repertoire holds some 140,000 clones, about 85% seen once, with roughly 8.7% in the top ten. This sequence was found in a woman in her thirties in good health. V usage is TRBV2 and J usage is TRBJ2-3; D is unclear. The sample consisted of blood. The CDR3 nucleotides are TGTGCCAGCAGTGAAGGTCTATACACAGATACGCAGTATTTT. This encodes CASSEGLYTDTQYF.